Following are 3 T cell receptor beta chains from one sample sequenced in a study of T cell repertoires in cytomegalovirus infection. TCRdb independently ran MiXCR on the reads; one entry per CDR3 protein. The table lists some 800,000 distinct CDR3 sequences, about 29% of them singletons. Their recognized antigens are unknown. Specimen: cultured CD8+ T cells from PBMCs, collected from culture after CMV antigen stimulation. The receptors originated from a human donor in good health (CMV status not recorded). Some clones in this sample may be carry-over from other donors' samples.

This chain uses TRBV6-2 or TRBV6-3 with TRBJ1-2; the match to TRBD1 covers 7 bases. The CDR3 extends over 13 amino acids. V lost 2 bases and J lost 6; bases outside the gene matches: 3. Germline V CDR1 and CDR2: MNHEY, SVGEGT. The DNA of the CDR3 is TGTGCCAGCAGTTACGTACAGGGGAATGGCTACACCTTC. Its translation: CASSYVQGNGYTF.

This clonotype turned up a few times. CDR3 in amino acids: CAVRTGANTGELFF. CDR3 sequence (DNA): TGTGCCGTCCGGACAGGGGCGAACACCGGGGAGCTGTTTTTT. The chain employs TRBV19 and TRBJ2-2, with 9 bases fitting TRBD1. The trim removed 11 bases at V and 0 bases at J, leaving 4 bases unmatched. The CDR3 is 14 amino acids. Germline-derived CDR1 and CDR2 are LNHDA and SQIVND (reference sequence).

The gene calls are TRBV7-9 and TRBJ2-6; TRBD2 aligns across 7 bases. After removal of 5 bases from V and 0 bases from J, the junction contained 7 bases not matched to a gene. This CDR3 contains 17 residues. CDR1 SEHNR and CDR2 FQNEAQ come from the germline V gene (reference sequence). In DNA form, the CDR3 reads TGTGCCAGCAGCCGTCCGGGGGGAACCTCTGGGGCCAACGTCCTGACTTTC. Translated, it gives CASSRPGGTSGANVLTF.